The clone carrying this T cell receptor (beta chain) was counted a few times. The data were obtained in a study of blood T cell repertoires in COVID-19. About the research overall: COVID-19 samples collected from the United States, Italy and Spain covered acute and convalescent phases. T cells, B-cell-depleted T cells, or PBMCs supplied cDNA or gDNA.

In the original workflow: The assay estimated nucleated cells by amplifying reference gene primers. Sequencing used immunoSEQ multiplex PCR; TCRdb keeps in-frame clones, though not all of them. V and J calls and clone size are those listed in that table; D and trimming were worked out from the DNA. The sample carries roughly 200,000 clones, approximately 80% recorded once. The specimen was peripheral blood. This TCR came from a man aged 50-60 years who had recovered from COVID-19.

CDR3 in amino acids: CASSEWTNEKLFF. The DNA for the CDR3 is TGTGCCAGCAGCGAGTGGACTAATGAAAAACTGTTTTTT. V gene TRBV27 combines with J gene TRBJ1-4; D gene unclear. CDR1 is MNHEY, CDR2 SMNVEV, per germline (reference sequence). The CDR3 runs to 13 residues. Trimming stripped 6 bases from V and 2 bases from J, with 7 bases between.